This T cell receptor beta chain comes out of a study of early T cells in non-severe SARS-CoV-2 infection. Across the study: Sequencing of bulk RNA from unsorted whole blood was done, without chain pairing.

This clonotype turned up a few times. Attachment of unique molecular identifiers to individual cDNA molecules was performed. TCRdb re-analysed the 5' RACE reads in MiXCR, keeping a single row per CDR3 protein. Altogether approximately 84,000 distinct CDR3 sequences are present, approximately 13% being singletons, with the ten largest covering approximately 5.7%. Looked up from germline, CDR1 is SGDLS and CDR2 is YYNGEE. The V end lost 4 bases, the J end lost 1 base, and 18 bases lay between the germline ends. The CDR3 loop spans 17 amino acids. The sequenced sample was whole blood. The sequence was collected from an adult who was a healthcare worker with PCR-confirmed SARS-CoV-2 infection or an uninfected control (not recorded which). V gene TRBV9 combines with J gene TRBJ1-3; tentatively, D is TRBD1 (5 bases). The CDR3 nucleotides are TGTGCCAGCAGCCCTAGGGCTGGGGGAAGTTCTGGAAACACCATATATTTT. Its translation is CASSPRAGGSSGNTIYF.